The rows below give T cell receptor beta chains drawn from one sample of a study of T cell changes during pregnancy in multiple sclerosis. Some clones are missing from TCRdb's copy, which holds only in-frame ones; the method was immunoSEQ multiplex PCR. The sample contains 50,000 or so clones, roughly 94% of which appear only once. The sequenced sample was CD4+ T cells from peripheral blood mononuclear cells, obtained in the second trimester of pregnancy. These receptors came from a female donor with multiple sclerosis, enrolled in a pregnancy study. CDR3s include the opening cysteine and the closing phenylalanine or tryptophan. A D gene is named only where the DNA matches it firmly. Clone sizes are given selectively: once, few, many, or a class where the clone is expanded.

V	D	J	size	DNA	CDR3
TRBV20-1	NA	TRBJ1-1	NA	TGCAGTGCTTCAGGGGTTGAAGCTTTCTTT	CSASGVEAFF
TRBV25-1	TRBD1	TRBJ1-1	NA	TGTGCCTCGACACGGACAGGGGGAGACACTGAAGCTTTCTTT	CASTRTGGDTEAFF
TRBV18	TRBD1	TRBJ1-2	NA	TGTGCCAGCTCACCAGGGACAGGGGGATATGGCTACACCTTC	CASSPGTGGYGYTF
TRBV18	TRBD1	TRBJ1-1	NA	TGTGCCAGCTCACCCGACAGGGGGCGATTGAACACTGAAGCTTTCTTT	CASSPDRGRLNTEAFF
TRBV4-2	NA	TRBJ1-1	NA	TGTGCCAGCAGCCAAGATCGGGCGCGGGGCACTGAAGCTTTCTTT	CASSQDRARGTEAFF
TRBV27	NA	TRBJ1-2	once	TGTGCCAGCAGTCCCGGACTGCGGTCCGCCTATGGCTACACCTTC	CASSPGLRSAYGYTF
TRBV7-3	TRBD1	TRBJ2-2	NA	TGTGCCAGCAGCTTAATCGGGACAGGGGCGAACACCGGGGAGCTGTTTTTT	CASSLIGTGANTGELFF
TRBV5-8	TRBD1	TRBJ2-7	NA	TGTGCCAGCACATACAGGGGGCATTCCTACGAGCAGTACTTC	CASTYRGHSYEQYF
TRBV7-6	NA	TRBJ2-3	NA	TGTGCCAGCAGCAGGTCCCTCGGGAATACGCAGTATTTT	CASSRSLGNTQYF
TRBV6-6	TRBD1	TRBJ1-5	medium-sized	TGTGCCAGCAGTTACTCGACAGGGCCCACGGATCAGCCCCAGCATTTT	CASSYSTGPTDQPQHF
TRBV6-6	TRBD1	TRBJ1-1	few	TGTGCCAGCAGTAAGGCCTGGGGACAGGGGGTCCCTGAAGCTTTCTTT	CASSKAWGQGVPEAFF
TRBV18	TRBD2	TRBJ2-3	NA	TGTGCCAGCTCGCCGGTAGCGGGGAGCACAGATACGCAGTATTTT	CASSPVAGSTDTQYF
TRBV12-5	NA	TRBJ2-2	once	TGTGCTAGTGGTTTGCGAGGTCAACAGAACACCGGGGAGCTGTTTTTT	CASGLRGQQNTGELFF
TRBV7-2	NA	TRBJ1-6	NA	TGTGCCAGCAGCTTCACACAGAACCTACGACAGTTTAATTCACCCCTCCACTTT	CASSFTQNLRQFNSPLHF
TRBV9	TRBD1	TRBJ2-7	NA	TGTGCCAGCAGCGAGGGGACAGACCTGACGTCCTACGAGCAGTACTTC	CASSEGTDLTSYEQYF
TRBV11-3	NA	TRBJ2-1	NA	TGTGCCAGCAGCTTGGCGGCTTACAATGAGCAGTTCTTC	CASSLAAYNEQFF
TRBV4-3	NA	TRBJ2-2	NA	TGCGCCAGCAGCCAAGATCTTCCGGGGGCCGGGGAGCTGTTTTTT	CASSQDLPGAGELFF
TRBV7-3	NA	TRBJ2-3	NA	TGTGCCAGCAGCTACCAGGCCGGGGGTCGCACAGATACGCAGTATTTT	CASSYQAGGRTDTQYF
TRBV5-4	TRBD2	TRBJ2-1	once	TGTGCCAGCAGCTTGGGGAGCGGGGGACACAATGAGCAGTTCTTC	CASSLGSGGHNEQFF
TRBV9	TRBD2	TRBJ2-1	NA	TGTGCCAGCAGCGTAGCCCTAGCGGGGGTTGATGAGCAGTTCTTC	CASSVALAGVDEQFF
TRBV9	NA	TRBJ2-7	NA	TGTGCCAGCAGCCCGACAGTTTCCTACGAGCAGTACTTC	CASSPTVSYEQYF
TRBV25-1	TRBD1	TRBJ1-4	once	TGTGCCAGCAGTCTCGGACAGGGTCGGGAAAAACTGTTTTTT	CASSLGQGREKLFF
TRBV7-2	NA	TRBJ1-2	NA	TGTGCCAGCAGCTTAGGTATGACAAACTATGGCTACACCTTC	CASSLGMTNYGYTF
TRBV5-8	TRBD1	TRBJ1-4	NA	TGTGCCAGCAGCTTCCGGACAGGGGCAACTAATGAAAAACTGTTTTTT	CASSFRTGATNEKLFF
TRBV5-8	TRBD2	TRBJ2-1	NA	TGTGCCAGCAGTCGGGGGACTAGCGGGGGGCTATACAATGAGCAGTTCTTC	CASSRGTSGGLYNEQFF
TRBV10-2	TRBD1	TRBJ1-1	NA	TGCGCCAGCAGTGGACAGGGGGTTTACACTGAAGCTTTCTTT	CASSGQGVYTEAFF
TRBV7-9	NA	TRBJ2-5	once	TGTGCCAGCAGCTTGCTAGGCAGATCGCAAGAGACCCAGTACTTC	CASSLLGRSQETQYF
TRBV7-2	NA	TRBJ1-5	NA	TGTGCCAGCAGCTTGTCAACAGGGCTCAATCAGCCCCAGCATTTT	CASSLSTGLNQPQHF
TRBV27	NA	TRBJ2-1	NA	TGTGCCAGCAGTTTATCGGCTGGGGCCCCGAACTACAATGAGCAGTTCTTC	CASSLSAGAPNYNEQFF
TRBV6-1	NA	TRBJ1-5	NA	TGTGCCAGCAGCGGGTCGGATTATAGCAATCAGCCCCAGCATTTT	CASSGSDYSNQPQHF
TRBV12-2	NA	TRBJ2-1	NA	TGTGCAAGTCGCCCGGGGGGGAAGCAGTTCTTC	CASRPGGKQFF
TRBV7-2	TRBD2	TRBJ2-7	NA	TGTGCCAGCAGTTCCGGGACTAGCGGCGATTCCTACGAGCAGTACTTC	CASSSGTSGDSYEQYF
TRBV19	NA	TRBJ1-2	NA	TGTGCCAGTAGCTTTCTCCAAGCGTGGGGCTACACCTTC	CASSFLQAWGYTF
TRBV6-5	TRBD1	TRBJ1-2	few	TGTGCCAGCAGTCACCGACAGGGGGGCTACACCTTC	CASSHRQGGYTF
TRBV12-5	NA	TRBJ2-7	NA	TGTGCTAGTGGATCACAGGTTCGATACGAGCAGTACTTC	CASGSQVRYEQYF
TRBV4-3	TRBD2	TRBJ2-3	NA	TGCGCCAGCAGCCCTGGGACTAGCGCAGATACGCAGTATTTT	CASSPGTSADTQYF
TRBV30	NA	TRBJ1-2	NA	TGTGCACTCTATGGCTACACCTTC	CALYGYTF
TRBV30	NA	TRBJ2-3	NA	TGTGCCTGGAGTGACCTCTATCCCGGTACAGATACGCAGTATTTT	CAWSDLYPGTDTQYF
TRBV20-1	NA	TRBJ1-1	once	TGCAGTGCGACTCGAGCTGAGTGGGCTTTCTTT	CSATRAEWAFF
TRBV2	NA	TRBJ2-7	NA	TGTGCCAGCAGGGACAACGCCTACGAGCAGTACTTC	CASRDNAYEQYF
TRBV6-5	NA	TRBJ2-3	NA	TGTGCCAGCAGTTACTCCTGGGCCCAAAGAGCAGATACGCAGTATTTT	CASSYSWAQRADTQYF
TRBV5-1	TRBD2	TRBJ2-2	NA	TGCGCCAGCAGCTTGGTGATAGCGGGCCTGAACGCGAACACCGGGGAGCTGTTTTTT	CASSLVIAGLNANTGELFF
TRBV5-4	TRBD1	TRBJ1-2	once	TGTGCCAGCAGATCCGGGACAGGGTATGGCTACACCTTC	CASRSGTGYGYTF
TRBV18	NA	TRBJ1-5	once	TGTGCCAGCTCAGGAACAGGGAATCAGCCCCAGCATTTT	CASSGTGNQPQHF
TRBV19	NA	TRBJ1-5	NA	TGTGCCAGTAGGACGCATAGGGAGCATCAGCCCCAGCATTTT	CASRTHREHQPQHF
TRBV5-6	NA	TRBJ2-7	NA	TGTGCCAGCAGCTTGGTAGGGTCGGGGAGAGAGTACGAGCAGTACTTC	CASSLVGSGREYEQYF